Below are 28 T cell receptor beta chains sequenced from a single sample in a study. TCRdb reprocessed the RT-PCR reads via MiXCR and lists one record per CDR3 protein. The table has almost 700,000 distinct CDR3 sequences, 12% to 15% seen once. Material: memory CD4+ T cells from blood. These receptors originate from a female donor in good health, serving as a healthy control.

This clonotype was recorded many times. The chain is built from TRBV12-3 or TRBV12-4 and TRBJ1-1; 7 bases match TRBD1. The CDR3 consists of 13 residues. V lost 6 bases, J lost 6 bases, and 7 bases stayed unmatched. CDR3 DNA sequence: TGTGCCAGCAGCCGACAGGGCTGGTCTGAAGCTTTCTTT. Amino acid sequence: CASSRQGWSEAFF.

This sequence joins TRBV9 and TRBJ2-2, with TRBD1 matching over 12 bases. The CDR3 totals 18 residues. V shed 0 bases and J 6 bases; nucleotides not matched to a gene: 9. The germline gives CDR1 SGDLS, CDR2 YYNGEE. The CDR3 is CASSVVPSGTGGSGELFF. The DNA for the CDR3 is TGTGCCAGCAGCGTAGTCCCCTCCGGGACAGGGGGCTCCGGGGAGCTGTTTTTT.

The rearrangement uses TRBV12-3 or TRBV12-4 and TRBJ1-1, with a weak D call TRBD1 (5 bases). This CDR3 is built from 14 residues. The ends were cut back, 6 bases at V and 5 bases at J, with 16 bases in the middle. The CDR3 protein is CASRTQGSGTEAFF. The DNA for the CDR3 is TGTGCCAGCAGGACTCAGGGTTCTGGGACTGAAGCTTTCTTT.

This clonotype was seen repeatedly, ten times or more. V and J are TRBV7-2 and TRBJ2-3; D is undetermined. Germline lookup yields CDR1 SGHTA and CDR2 FQGNSA. This CDR3 contains 14 residues. The ends were cut back, 1 base at V and 0 bases at J, with 5 bases in the middle. The CDR3 region is CASSLGVSTDTQYF. CDR3 nucleotides: TGTGCCAGCAGCTTAGGGGTTAGCACAGATACGCAGTATTTT.

This clonotype was counted a few times. This chain links TRBV2 with TRBJ2-4, with a possible D match to TRBD2 (5 bases). CDR1 and CDR2 from the germline V gene are SNHLY and FYNNEI. The CDR3 has 16 residues. V was cut by 4 bases and J by 8 bases, with 21 bases left in between. The CDR3 nucleotides are TGTGCCAGCAGTGGGGTTATAGCGCCCCAACGGGACATTCAGTACTTC. Translating gives CASSGVIAPQRDIQYF.

This clonotype occurred many times. The rearrangement links TRBV4-2 to TRBJ2-7; 9 bases map to TRBD2. The germline CDR1 and CDR2 sequences are LGHNA and YNFKEQ. The length of the CDR3 is 15 residues. V shed 4 bases, J shed 0 bases, and the junction held 4 bases outside the gene matches. The CDR3 region has the DNA TGTGCCAGCAGCCCCGCGGGGGGGAGCTCCTACGAGCAGTACTTC. Translated, it gives CASSPAGGSSYEQYF.

A few counts support this clonotype. This chain links TRBV28 with TRBJ2-7; a weak D match, TRBD1 (6 bases). The CDR3 has 15 amino acids. Trimming cost V 4 bases and J 0 bases, with 13 bases left between them. Germline CDR1 and CDR2: MDHEN and SYDVKM. The CDR3 loop is CASSSPTTGSYEQYF. Written as DNA, the CDR3 is TGTGCCAGCAGTTCACCCACGACAGGCTCCTACGAGCAGTACTTC.

The chain links TRBV5-1 to TRBJ2-1, with unresolved D. Germline V gene sequence: CDR1 SGHRS, CDR2 YFSETQ. The CDR3 sequence is 14 residues long. Trimming cost V 4 bases and J 5 bases, with 13 bases left between them. As DNA, the CDR3 is TGCGCCAGCAGCATCCCGGGCCAGCACAATGAGCAGTTCTTC. Translation gives CASSIPGQHNEQFF. Based on the CDR3 plus reference TRBV5-1 and TRBJ2-1, the full variable domain is KAGVTQTPRYLIKTRGQQVTLSCSPISGHRSVSWYQQTPGQGLQFLFEYFSETQRNKGNFPGRFSGRQFSNSRSEMNVSTLELGDSALYLCASSIPGQHNEQFFGPGTRLTVL.

This clonotype was detected a few times. The chain couples TRBV6-6 to TRBJ2-3; D gene unclear. The CDR3 extends over 11 amino acids. V was cut by 6 bases and J by 5 bases, with 6 bases left in between. Germline V gene lookup returns CDR1 MNHNY and CDR2 SVGAGI (reference sequence). The DNA for the CDR3 is TGTGCCAGCAGATCACGAGATACGCAGTATTTT. The encoded protein is CASRSRDTQYF.

The chain recombines TRBV5-6 with TRBJ2-6; a weak D match, TRBD2 (5 bases). CDR1 is SGHDT, CDR2 YYEEEE, per germline. There are 17 residues in the CDR3. V lost 0 bases and J lost 5, with 15 bases in between. The DNA of the CDR3 is TGTGCCAGCAGCTTGGTTGAGGGCAGATTTAGGGCCAACGTCCTGACTTTC. Translation: CASSLVEGRFRANVLTF.

CDR3: CASQTGDYYNEQFF. The CDR3 bases are TGTGCCAGCCAGACAGGGGATTACTACAATGAGCAGTTCTTC. V and J are TRBV5-4 and TRBJ2-1; 8 bases match TRBD1. Germline CDR1 and CDR2: SGHNT and YYREEE (reference sequence). The J segment lost 3 bases and the V segment lost 7 bases, leaving 6 bases of the junction unmatched. The CDR3 spans 14 residues.

The sample holds many counts of this clonotype. This chain joins TRBV29-1 and TRBJ1-1; the match to TRBD1 covers 7 bases. Germline V gene lookup returns CDR1 SQVTM and CDR2 ANQGSEA. V shed 4 bases and J 8 bases; nucleotides not matched to a gene: 7. CDR3 size: 12 residues. CDR3 loop: CSVGQGGIEAFF. CDR3 in DNA: TGCAGCGTTGGACAGGGAGGGATAGAAGCTTTCTTT.

The CDR3 nucleotides are TGTGCCAGCAGTTACAGGGCTAGCGGGGGGCCTGCGAACACCGGGGAGCTGTTTTTT. Amino acids: CASSYRASGGPANTGELFF. The V gene is TRBV6-5, the J gene TRBJ2-2, with 11 bases that match TRBD2. Germline CDR1 reads MNHEY; CDR2 reads SVGAGI. V was pared by 2 bases and J by 0 bases, with 8 bases of the junction left unmatched. CDR3 length: 19 amino acids.

The sample holds a few counts of this clonotype. The J gene is TRBJ2-3, the V gene TRBV7-2, with D hard to call. V lost 5 bases and J lost 5, with 11 bases in between. From germline, CDR1 is SGHTA and CDR2 FQGNSA. This CDR3 is built from 13 residues. The CDR3 region has the DNA TGTGCCAGCAGCCCTCATTGGGGAGATACGCAGTATTTT. This sequence encodes CASSPHWGDTQYF.

This clonotype was picked up a small number of times. The rearrangement joins TRBV5-1 to TRBJ2-3; 9 bases match TRBD1. The CDR3 has 15 residues. CDR1 and CDR2 from the germline V gene are SGHRS and YFSETQ. Trimming took 1 base from V and 4 from J; bases not matched to a gene: 4. CDR3 DNA: TGCGCCAGCAGCTTGAATACAGGGGGCCCAGATACGCAGTATTTT. It specifies CASSLNTGGPDTQYF.

This CDR3 is CSADSRRTEAFF. For the CDR3, the DNA is TGCAGCGCCGACAGCAGAAGGACTGAAGCTTTCTTT. The chain is built from TRBV29-1 and TRBJ1-1, with a tentative D call TRBD1 (5 bases). Trimming cost V 7 bases and J 5 bases, with 14 bases left between them. Germline V lookup: CDR1 SQVTM, CDR2 ANQGSEA. The length of the CDR3 is 12 residues.

There are a few counts of this clonotype. This sequence joins TRBV25-1 and TRBJ2-7, with 7 bases identical to TRBD2. V was clipped by 6 bases and J by 7 bases; unmatched bases: 15. CDR1 is MGHDK and CDR2 is SYGVNS in the germline V gene. The CDR3 contains 15 residues. The CDR3 sequence: CASSPASGPTSEQYF. CDR3 in DNA: TGTGCCAGCAGCCCAGCTAGCGGACCAACCTCGGAGCAGTACTTC.

This clonotype was picked up a small number of times. The J gene is TRBJ2-7, the V gene TRBV6-5; D uncertain. The V end was cut by 2 bases, the J end by 3 bases, with 8 bases between. Germline V gene lookup returns CDR1 MNHEY and CDR2 SVGAGI. The CDR3 is made up of 13 amino acids. This chain's CDR3 is CASSYRRNYEQYF. The DNA for the CDR3 is TGTGCCAGCAGTTACAGACGTAACTACGAGCAGTACTTC.

The chain has TRBV27 and TRBJ2-7; 7 nucleotides line up with TRBD1. The J segment lost 2 bases and the V segment lost 2 bases, leaving 6 bases of the junction unmatched. CDR1 and CDR2 from the germline V gene are MNHEY and SMNVEV (reference sequence). This CDR3 spans 15 amino acids. The CDR3 sequence is CASSLPGTETYEQYF. The CDR3 nucleotides are TGTGCCAGCAGTTTACCAGGGACAGAAACCTACGAGCAGTACTTC.

The chain carries TRBV3-1 and TRBJ2-2, with D possibly TRBD1 on 5 matching bases. Trimming stripped 2 bases from V and 4 bases from J, with 8 bases between. The V gene's germline CDR1 is LGHDT and CDR2 YNNKEL (reference sequence). The CDR3 is 14 amino acids. CDR3 nucleotides: TGTGCCAGCAGCCAAAATCAGGGCACCGGGGAGCTGTTTTTT. Translating gives CASSQNQGTGELFF.

This clonotype was picked up a small number of times. The chain couples TRBV10-3 to TRBJ1-1; 7 nucleotides agree with TRBD1. The V and J ends lost 6 bases and 3 bases, in that order; junction bases with no gene match: 4. From germline, CDR1 is ENHRY and CDR2 SYGVKD. This CDR3 region has 13 residues. The CDR3 region has the DNA TGTGCCATCAGCTCCGGGACAGACACTGAAGCTTTCTTT. As protein: CAISSGTDTEAFF.

This clonotype was detected a few times. The rearrangement links TRBV11-2 to TRBJ2-3, with D unresolved. Trimming took 7 bases from V and 2 from J, leaving 16 bases between them. The CDR3 has 15 amino acids. CDR1 SGHAT and CDR2 FQNNGV come from the germline V gene. The CDR3 DNA sequence: TGTGCCAGCACCCTGAGCCCCACCTCCACAGATACGCAGTATTTT. Protein product: CASTLSPTSTDTQYF.

At least ten counts were recorded for this clonotype. The chain carries TRBV15 and TRBJ1-5, with 9 positions matching TRBD1. V dropped 3 bases and J dropped 6; count of bases not matched to a gene: 9. CDR3 length: 16 residues. Germline CDR1 reads LNHNV; CDR2 reads YYDKDF (reference sequence). The CDR3 protein is CATSSPGQGMSQPQHF. The CDR3 nucleotides are TGTGCCACCAGCAGTCCGGGACAGGGAATGAGTCAGCCCCAGCATTTT.

This clonotype was found many times. The CDR3: CASSYPFGGAYEQYF. CDR3 DNA: TGTGCCAGCAGTTACCCCTTCGGGGGCGCGTACGAGCAGTACTTC. V gene TRBV6-5 combines with J gene TRBJ2-7; perhaps D is TRBD1 or TRBD2 (6 bases each). This CDR3 comprises 15 residues. V lost 2 bases and J 4 bases, leaving 15 bases between the germline ends. Germline CDR1 is MNHEY and CDR2 is SVGAGI.

This clonotype has only a few counts. This chain uses TRBV20-1 with TRBJ2-7; D gene uncertain. This CDR3 is built from 14 residues. Trimming pared 7 bases from V and 3 bases from J, leaving 19 bases between. Germline V gives CDR1 DFQATT, CDR2 SNEGSKA (reference sequence). CDR3 nucleotide sequence: TGCAGTGTTTCGACCCCACACGACGTCTACGAGCAGTACTTC. Its translation: CSVSTPHDVYEQYF.

This clonotype turned up a few times. The V and J genes are TRBV7-2 and TRBJ1-6; 10 bases match TRBD1. CDR1 SGHTA and CDR2 FQGNSA come from the germline V gene. This CDR3 is built from 15 residues. J was trimmed by 10 bases and V by 1 base; bases with no gene match: 4. This CDR3 reads CASSLEGDRGSPLHF. DNA for the CDR3: TGTGCCAGCAGCTTAGAGGGGGACAGGGGATCACCCCTCCACTTT. The variable domain in full, with the rest retrieved from reference TRBV7-2 and TRBJ1-6, is GAGVSQSPSNKVTEKGKDVELRCDPISGHTALYWYRQSLGQGLEFLIYFQGNSAPDKSGLPSDRFSAERTGGSVSTLTIQRTQQEDSAVYLCASSLEGDRGSPLHFGNGTRLTVT.

This chain uses TRBV20-1 with TRBJ1-1, with 11 bases fitting TRBD1. Per germline, CDR1 DFQATT and CDR2 SNEGSKA (reference sequence). The CDR3 length is 14 residues. V gave up 4 bases and J gave up 4 bases; unmatched junction bases: 5. CDR3 residues: CSAKKDRGPTEAFF. CDR3 nucleotide sequence: TGCAGTGCTAAGAAGGACAGGGGGCCCACTGAAGCTTTCTTT.

In this sample, this clonotype turned up many times. The gene calls are TRBV15 and TRBJ2-5, with 11 bases aligning to TRBD1. After removal of 2 bases from V and 2 bases from J, the junction contained 4 bases not matched to a gene. The CDR3 totals 16 residues. Germline lookup yields CDR1 LNHNV and CDR2 YYDKDF (reference sequence). The CDR3 DNA follows: TGTGCCACCAGCAGACCCGGGACAGGGGGACAAGAGACCCAGTACTTC. It encodes CATSRPGTGGQETQYF.